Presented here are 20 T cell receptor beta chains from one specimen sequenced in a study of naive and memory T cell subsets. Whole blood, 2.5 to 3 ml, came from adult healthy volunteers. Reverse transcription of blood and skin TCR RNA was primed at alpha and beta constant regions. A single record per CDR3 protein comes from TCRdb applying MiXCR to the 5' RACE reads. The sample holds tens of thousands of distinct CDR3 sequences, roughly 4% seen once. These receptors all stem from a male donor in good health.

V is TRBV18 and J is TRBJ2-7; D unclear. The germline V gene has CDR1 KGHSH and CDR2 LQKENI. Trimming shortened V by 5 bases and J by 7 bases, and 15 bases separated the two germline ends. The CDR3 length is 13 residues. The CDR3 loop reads CASSSTSREEQYF. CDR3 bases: TGTGCCAGCTCAAGTACCTCCAGAGAGGAGCAGTACTTC.

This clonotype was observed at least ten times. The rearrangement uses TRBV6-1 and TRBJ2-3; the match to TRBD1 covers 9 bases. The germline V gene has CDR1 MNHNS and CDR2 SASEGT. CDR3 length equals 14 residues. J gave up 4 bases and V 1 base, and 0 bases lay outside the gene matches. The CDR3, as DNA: TGTGCCAGCAGTGAAGGACAGGGGGCAGATACGCAGTATTTT. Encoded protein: CASSEGQGADTQYF.

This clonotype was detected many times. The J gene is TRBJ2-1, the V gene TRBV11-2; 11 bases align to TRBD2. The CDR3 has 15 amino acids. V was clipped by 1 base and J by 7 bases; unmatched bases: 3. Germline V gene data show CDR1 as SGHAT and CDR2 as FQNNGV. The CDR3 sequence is CASSLASGRWNEQFF. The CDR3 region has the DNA TGTGCCAGCAGCTTAGCTAGCGGGAGGTGGAATGAGCAGTTCTTC.

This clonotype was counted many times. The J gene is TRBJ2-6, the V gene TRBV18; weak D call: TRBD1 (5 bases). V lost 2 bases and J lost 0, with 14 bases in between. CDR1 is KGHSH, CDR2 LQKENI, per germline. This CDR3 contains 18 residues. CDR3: CASSPMQGTRSGANVLTF. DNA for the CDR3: TGTGCCAGCTCACCAATGCAGGGTACCCGCTCTGGGGCCAACGTCCTGACTTTC.

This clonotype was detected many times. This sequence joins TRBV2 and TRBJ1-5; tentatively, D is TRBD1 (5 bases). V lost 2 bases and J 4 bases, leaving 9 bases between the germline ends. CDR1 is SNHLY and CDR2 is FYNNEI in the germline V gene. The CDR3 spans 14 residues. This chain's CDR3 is CASSESGTNQPQHF. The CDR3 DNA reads TGTGCCAGCAGTGAATCCGGGACTAATCAGCCCCAGCATTTT.

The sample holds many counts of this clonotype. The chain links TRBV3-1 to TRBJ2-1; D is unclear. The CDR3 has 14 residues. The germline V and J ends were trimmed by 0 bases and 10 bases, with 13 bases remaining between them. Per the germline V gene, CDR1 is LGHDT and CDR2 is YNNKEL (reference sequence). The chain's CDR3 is CASSQERRDPEQFF. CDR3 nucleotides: TGTGCCAGCAGCCAAGAGAGACGTGACCCAGAGCAGTTCTTC.

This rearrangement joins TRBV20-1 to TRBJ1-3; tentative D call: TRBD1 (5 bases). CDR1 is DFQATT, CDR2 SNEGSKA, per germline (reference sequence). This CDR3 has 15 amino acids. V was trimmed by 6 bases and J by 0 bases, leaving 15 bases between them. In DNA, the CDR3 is TGCAGTGCCCGCTCGGGACCCGGCTCTGGAAACACCATATATTTT. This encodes CSARSGPGSGNTIYF.

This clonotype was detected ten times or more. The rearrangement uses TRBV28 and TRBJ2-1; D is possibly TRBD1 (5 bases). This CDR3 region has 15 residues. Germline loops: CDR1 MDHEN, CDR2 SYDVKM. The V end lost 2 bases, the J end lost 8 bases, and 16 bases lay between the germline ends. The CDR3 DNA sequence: TGTGCCAGCAGTTTAAGTGGGGCAGGGAAGGATGAGCAGTTCTTC. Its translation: CASSLSGAGKDEQFF. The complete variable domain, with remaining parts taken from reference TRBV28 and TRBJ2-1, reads DVKVTQSSRYLVKRTGEKVFLECVQDMDHENMFWYRQDPGLGLRLIYFSYDVKMKEKGDIPEGYSVSREKKERFSLILESASTNQTSMYLCASSLSGAGKDEQFFGPGTRLTVL.

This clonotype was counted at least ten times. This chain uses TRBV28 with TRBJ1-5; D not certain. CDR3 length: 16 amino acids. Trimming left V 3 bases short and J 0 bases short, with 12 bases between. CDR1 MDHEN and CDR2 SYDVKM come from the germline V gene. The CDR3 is CASSFGSIFSNQPQHF. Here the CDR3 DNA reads TGTGCCAGCAGTTTCGGATCAATATTTAGCAATCAGCCCCAGCATTTT.

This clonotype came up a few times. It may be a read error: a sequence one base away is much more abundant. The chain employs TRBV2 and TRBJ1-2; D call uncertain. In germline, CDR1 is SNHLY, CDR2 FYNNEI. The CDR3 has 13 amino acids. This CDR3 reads CVSSPGPTTGYTF. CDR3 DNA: TGTGTCAGCAGTCCCGGCCCGACCACCGGCTACACCTTC.

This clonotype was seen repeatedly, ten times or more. The CDR3, as DNA: TGTGCCAGCAGCTTCTCCCCTAAAACAGGGGCATACAATGAGCAGTTCTTC. It translates to CASSFSPKTGAYNEQFF. The gene calls are TRBV5-8 and TRBJ2-1, with TRBD1 matching over 7 bases. Germline CDR1 and CDR2: SGHTS and YDEGEE. The CDR3 covers 17 residues. V lost 2 bases, J lost 4 bases, and 12 bases stayed unmatched.

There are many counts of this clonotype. The CDR3 region is CASSTWDSQETQYF. CDR3 DNA: TGTGCCAGCAGCACCTGGGACAGCCAAGAGACCCAGTACTTC. The chain recombines TRBV12-3 or TRBV12-4 with TRBJ2-5; 7 bases are shared with TRBD1. The CDR3 is 14 residues long. Trimming took 6 bases from V and 1 from J; bases not matched to a gene: 5.

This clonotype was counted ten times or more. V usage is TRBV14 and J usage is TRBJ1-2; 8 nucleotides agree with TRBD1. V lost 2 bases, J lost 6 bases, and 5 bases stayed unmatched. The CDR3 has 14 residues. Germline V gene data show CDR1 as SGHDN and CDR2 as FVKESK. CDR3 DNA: TGTGCCAGCAGCCAACAAGACAGGGGCAATGGCTACACCTTC. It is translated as CASSQQDRGNGYTF. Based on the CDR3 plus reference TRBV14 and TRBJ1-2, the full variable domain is EAGVTQFPSHSVIEKGQTVTLRCDPISGHDNLYWYRRVMGKEIKFLLHFVKESKQDESGMPNNRFLAERTGGTYSTLKVQPAELEDSGVYFCASSQQDRGNGYTFGSGTRLTVV.

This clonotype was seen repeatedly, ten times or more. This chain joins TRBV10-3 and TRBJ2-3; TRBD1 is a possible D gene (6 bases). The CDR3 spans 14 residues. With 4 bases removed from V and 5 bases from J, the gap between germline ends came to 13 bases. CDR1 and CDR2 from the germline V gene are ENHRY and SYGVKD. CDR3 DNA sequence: TGTGCCATCAGTGTTTTCGGACAGCAAGATACGCAGTATTTT. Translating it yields CAISVFGQQDTQYF.

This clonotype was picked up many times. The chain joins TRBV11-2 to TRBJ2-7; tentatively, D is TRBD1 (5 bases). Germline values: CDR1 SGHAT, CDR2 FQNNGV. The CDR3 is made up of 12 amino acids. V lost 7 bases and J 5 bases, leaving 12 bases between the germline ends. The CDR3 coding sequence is TGTGCCAGCACAAGGGGTAGCAACGAGCAGTACTTC. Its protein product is CASTRGSNEQYF. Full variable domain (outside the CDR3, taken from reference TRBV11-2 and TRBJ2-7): EAGVAQSPRYKIIEKRQSVAFWCNPISGHATLYWYQQILGQGPKLLIQFQNNGVVDDSQLPKDRFSAERLKGVDSTLKIQPAKLEDSAVYLCASTRGSNEQYFGPGTRLTVT.

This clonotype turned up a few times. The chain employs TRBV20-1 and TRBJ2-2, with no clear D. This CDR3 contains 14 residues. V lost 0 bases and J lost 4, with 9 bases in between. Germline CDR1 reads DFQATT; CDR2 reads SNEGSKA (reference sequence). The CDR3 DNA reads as TGCAGTGCTAGAGACCCGGACGGCACCGGGGAGCTGTTTTTT. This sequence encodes CSARDPDGTGELFF.

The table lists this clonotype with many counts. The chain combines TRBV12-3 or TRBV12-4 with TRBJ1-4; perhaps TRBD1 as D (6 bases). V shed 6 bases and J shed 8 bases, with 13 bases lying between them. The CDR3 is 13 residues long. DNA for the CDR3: TGTGCCAGCAGGCCAGGGGTCGAGGAAAAACTGTTTTTT. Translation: CASRPGVEEKLFF.

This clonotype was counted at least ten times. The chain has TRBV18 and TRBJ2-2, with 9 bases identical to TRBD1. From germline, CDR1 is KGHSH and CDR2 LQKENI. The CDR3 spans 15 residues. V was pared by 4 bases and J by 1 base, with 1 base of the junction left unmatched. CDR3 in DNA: TGTGCCAGCTCACTGGGACAGGGGAACACCGGGGAGCTGTTTTTT. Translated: CASSLGQGNTGELFF.

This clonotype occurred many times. The CDR3, as DNA: TGCGCCAGCAGCCACCAATTTCAGAACTCTGGGGCCAACGTCCTGACTTTC. This encodes CASSHQFQNSGANVLTF. The chain combines TRBV4-1 with TRBJ2-6; D is unclear. Germline assignment: CDR1 MGHRA and CDR2 YSYEKL. With 3 bases removed from V and 0 bases from J, the gap between germline ends came to 12 bases. This CDR3 spans 17 amino acids.

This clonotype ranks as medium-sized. As DNA, the CDR3 is TGCAGCGTTGAGGCCGTGCTTGCCTACAATGAGCAGTTCTTC. It specifies CSVEAVLAYNEQFF. The chain uses TRBV29-1 and TRBJ2-1, with unresolved D. The CDR3 is made up of 14 amino acids. Trimming stripped 3 bases from V and 2 bases from J, with 11 bases between. Germline CDR1 and CDR2: SQVTM and ANQGSEA.